What follows is one TCR beta chain and its context. What it recognizes is unknown. The data derive from a study of post-analysis software for immune sequencing data. Study-level information: The disease courses covered relapsing-remitting, secondary progressive and progressive-relapsing multiple sclerosis. Study observations and caveats: Compared with controls, patients showed significantly lower normalized Chao1 diversity. In patients, 4 to 6 TRBV segments were more frequent than in controls, with TRBV5-6, TRBV5-1 and TRBV20-1 among them.

Germline V lookup: CDR1 SQVTM, CDR2 ANQGSEA. The CDR3 sequence is 14 residues long. J was trimmed by 2 bases and V by 1 base; bases with no gene match: 5. TCR beta cDNA libraries included unique molecular identifiers. TCRdb re-called the PCR reads through MiXCR, storing one row per CDR3 protein. The sample carries roughly 870,000 distinct CDR3 sequences, approximately 57% recorded once. This clonotype was sampled from a girl aged 10-17 years with multiple sclerosis. The chain uses TRBV29-1 and TRBJ2-7; 7 positions agree with TRBD1. The sample consisted of blood. The CDR3 DNA is TGCAGCGTTGAAGGTGGACAGGATGCCTACGAGCAGTACTTC. Amino acids: CSVEGGQDAYEQYF.